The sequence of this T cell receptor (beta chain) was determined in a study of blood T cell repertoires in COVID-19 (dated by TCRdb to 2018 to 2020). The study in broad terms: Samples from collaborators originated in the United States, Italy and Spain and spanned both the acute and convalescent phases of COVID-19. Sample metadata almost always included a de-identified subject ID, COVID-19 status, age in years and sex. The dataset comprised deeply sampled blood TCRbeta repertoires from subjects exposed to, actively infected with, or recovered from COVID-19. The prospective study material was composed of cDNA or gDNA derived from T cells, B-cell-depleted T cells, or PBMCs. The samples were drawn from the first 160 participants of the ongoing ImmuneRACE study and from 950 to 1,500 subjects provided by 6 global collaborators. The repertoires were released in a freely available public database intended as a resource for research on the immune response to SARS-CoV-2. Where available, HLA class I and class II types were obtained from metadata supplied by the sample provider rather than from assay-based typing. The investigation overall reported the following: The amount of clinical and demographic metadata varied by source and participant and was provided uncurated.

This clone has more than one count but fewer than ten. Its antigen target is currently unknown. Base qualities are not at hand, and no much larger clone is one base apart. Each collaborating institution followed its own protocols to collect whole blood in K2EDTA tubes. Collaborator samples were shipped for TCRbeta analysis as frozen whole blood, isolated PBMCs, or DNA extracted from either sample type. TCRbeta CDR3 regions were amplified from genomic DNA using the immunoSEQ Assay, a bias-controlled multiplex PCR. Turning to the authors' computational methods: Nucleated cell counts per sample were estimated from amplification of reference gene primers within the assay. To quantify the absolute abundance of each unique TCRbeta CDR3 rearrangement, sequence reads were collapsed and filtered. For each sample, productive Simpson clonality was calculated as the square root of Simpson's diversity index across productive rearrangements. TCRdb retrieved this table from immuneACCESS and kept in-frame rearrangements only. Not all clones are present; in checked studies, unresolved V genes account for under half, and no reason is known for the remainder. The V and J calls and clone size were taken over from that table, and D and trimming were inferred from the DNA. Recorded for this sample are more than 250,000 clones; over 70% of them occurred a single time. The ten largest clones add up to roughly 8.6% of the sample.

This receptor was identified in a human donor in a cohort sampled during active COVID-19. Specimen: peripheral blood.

The DNA sequence follows: TGTGCCAGCAGAGGGCTTCTGGCGGGAGAGACCCAGTACTTC. Its protein product is CASRGLLAGETQYF. The chain links TRBV11-2 with TRBJ2-5; the D segment could be TRBD2, given 5 matching bases. Trimming at the junction amounts to 6 bases on V and 4 bases on J, and the germline ends lie 15 bases apart. Looking up the germline V gene yields CDR1 SGHAT and CDR2 FQNNGV. From the cysteine through the phenylalanine, the CDR3 covers 14 amino acids. Only the CDR3 part of the read is kept: 42 bases, read in frame from the first base.